What follows describes a single T cell receptor (beta chain). Its antigen is unknown. This entry comes from a study of T cell responses to AZD1222 COVID-19 vaccine. Study-wide results and limits: Among the donors, most were white British and more were female, and clonal diversity was possibly underestimated. Unmutated variant regions are reportedly the target of nearly half of TCRs that are spike-specific.

Assay used: immunoSEQ multiplex PCR; TCRdb lists only in-frame clones, some missing. The table has around 88,000 clones, roughly 89% seen once; the top ten hold 2.8%. Germline assignment: CDR1 KGHSH and CDR2 LQKENI. The CDR3 loop spans 13 amino acids. The V gene lost 2 bases and the J gene lost 4 bases, with 8 bases spanning the gap. The material sequenced was peripheral blood, taken on day 0 of MenACWY control vaccination. The gene calls are TRBV18 and TRBJ1-1, with D unclear. The sequence came from an adult in good health. The DNA of the CDR3 is TGTGCCAGCTCACCAATCGCAGCCACTGAAGCTTTCTTT. Protein: CASSPIAATEAFF.